The clone carrying this TCR beta chain was recorded a few times. Its antigen is unknown. Looked up from germline, CDR1 is SGHRS and CDR2 is YFSETQ. The CDR3 length is 14 residues. V gave up 0 bases and J gave up 2 bases, with 8 bases separating them. The sorted Tregs were CD4+CD25+CD127-/low cells. TCRdb fed the 5' RACE reads into MiXCR, producing one record per CDR3 protein. The sample carries 35,000 to 45,000 distinct CDR3 sequences, 22% recorded once. Notes on the study in general: The TCR gene usage of tumor memory CD4+ T cells clustered together with blood and lymph node memory CD4+ cells and with lymph node naive CD4+ cells.

The chain uses TRBV5-1 and TRBJ2-5, with D possibly matching TRBD1 (6 bases). The sequence came from a female donor with breast cancer. Sample: Tregs sorted from a lymph node. The CDR3 is CASSLETGQETQYF. The CDR3 DNA sequence: TGCGCCAGCAGCTTGGAAACAGGGCAAGAGACCCAGTACTTC.